The 2 T cell receptor beta chains given below trace back to one sample, sequenced in a study of cytomegalovirus exposure and HLA in healthy donors. 60 Vbeta and 13 Jbeta primers were used in PCR. Produced via immunoSEQ multiplex PCR; TCRdb's table is partial and in-frame only. The sample carries roughly 140,000 clones, roughly 85% recorded once. What was sequenced was PBMCs. The source of these receptors is a male donor in good health and CMV-seronegative.

The CDR3 protein is CASSLRWQGSGTNEKLFF. The CDR3, as DNA: TGCGCCAGCAGCTTGCGGTGGCAGGGGAGTGGGACTAATGAAAAACTGTTTTTT. This sequence joins TRBV5-1 and TRBJ1-4; weak D call: TRBD1 (6 bases). The CDR3 sequence is 18 residues long. Trimming removed 1 base at V and 2 bases at J, with 18 bases between. The germline V gene encodes CDR1 SGHRS and CDR2 YFSETQ.

The V call is TRBV5-1, the J call TRBJ2-3, with 11 bases fitting TRBD2. This CDR3 comprises 15 residues. The V and J ends lost 5 bases and 3 bases, in that order; junction bases with no gene match: 5. Germline V gene data show CDR1 as SGHRS and CDR2 as YFSETQ. CDR3 loop: CASRSGTSGTDTQYF. The CDR3 DNA is TGCGCCAGCAGGTCCGGGACTAGCGGTACAGATACGCAGTATTTT. Variable domain in full (rest from reference TRBV5-1 and TRBJ2-3): KAGVTQTPRYLIKTRGQQVTLSCSPISGHRSVSWYQQTPGQGLQFLFEYFSETQRNKGNFPGRFSGRQFSNSRSEMNVSTLELGDSALYLCASRSGTSGTDTQYFGPGTRLTVL.